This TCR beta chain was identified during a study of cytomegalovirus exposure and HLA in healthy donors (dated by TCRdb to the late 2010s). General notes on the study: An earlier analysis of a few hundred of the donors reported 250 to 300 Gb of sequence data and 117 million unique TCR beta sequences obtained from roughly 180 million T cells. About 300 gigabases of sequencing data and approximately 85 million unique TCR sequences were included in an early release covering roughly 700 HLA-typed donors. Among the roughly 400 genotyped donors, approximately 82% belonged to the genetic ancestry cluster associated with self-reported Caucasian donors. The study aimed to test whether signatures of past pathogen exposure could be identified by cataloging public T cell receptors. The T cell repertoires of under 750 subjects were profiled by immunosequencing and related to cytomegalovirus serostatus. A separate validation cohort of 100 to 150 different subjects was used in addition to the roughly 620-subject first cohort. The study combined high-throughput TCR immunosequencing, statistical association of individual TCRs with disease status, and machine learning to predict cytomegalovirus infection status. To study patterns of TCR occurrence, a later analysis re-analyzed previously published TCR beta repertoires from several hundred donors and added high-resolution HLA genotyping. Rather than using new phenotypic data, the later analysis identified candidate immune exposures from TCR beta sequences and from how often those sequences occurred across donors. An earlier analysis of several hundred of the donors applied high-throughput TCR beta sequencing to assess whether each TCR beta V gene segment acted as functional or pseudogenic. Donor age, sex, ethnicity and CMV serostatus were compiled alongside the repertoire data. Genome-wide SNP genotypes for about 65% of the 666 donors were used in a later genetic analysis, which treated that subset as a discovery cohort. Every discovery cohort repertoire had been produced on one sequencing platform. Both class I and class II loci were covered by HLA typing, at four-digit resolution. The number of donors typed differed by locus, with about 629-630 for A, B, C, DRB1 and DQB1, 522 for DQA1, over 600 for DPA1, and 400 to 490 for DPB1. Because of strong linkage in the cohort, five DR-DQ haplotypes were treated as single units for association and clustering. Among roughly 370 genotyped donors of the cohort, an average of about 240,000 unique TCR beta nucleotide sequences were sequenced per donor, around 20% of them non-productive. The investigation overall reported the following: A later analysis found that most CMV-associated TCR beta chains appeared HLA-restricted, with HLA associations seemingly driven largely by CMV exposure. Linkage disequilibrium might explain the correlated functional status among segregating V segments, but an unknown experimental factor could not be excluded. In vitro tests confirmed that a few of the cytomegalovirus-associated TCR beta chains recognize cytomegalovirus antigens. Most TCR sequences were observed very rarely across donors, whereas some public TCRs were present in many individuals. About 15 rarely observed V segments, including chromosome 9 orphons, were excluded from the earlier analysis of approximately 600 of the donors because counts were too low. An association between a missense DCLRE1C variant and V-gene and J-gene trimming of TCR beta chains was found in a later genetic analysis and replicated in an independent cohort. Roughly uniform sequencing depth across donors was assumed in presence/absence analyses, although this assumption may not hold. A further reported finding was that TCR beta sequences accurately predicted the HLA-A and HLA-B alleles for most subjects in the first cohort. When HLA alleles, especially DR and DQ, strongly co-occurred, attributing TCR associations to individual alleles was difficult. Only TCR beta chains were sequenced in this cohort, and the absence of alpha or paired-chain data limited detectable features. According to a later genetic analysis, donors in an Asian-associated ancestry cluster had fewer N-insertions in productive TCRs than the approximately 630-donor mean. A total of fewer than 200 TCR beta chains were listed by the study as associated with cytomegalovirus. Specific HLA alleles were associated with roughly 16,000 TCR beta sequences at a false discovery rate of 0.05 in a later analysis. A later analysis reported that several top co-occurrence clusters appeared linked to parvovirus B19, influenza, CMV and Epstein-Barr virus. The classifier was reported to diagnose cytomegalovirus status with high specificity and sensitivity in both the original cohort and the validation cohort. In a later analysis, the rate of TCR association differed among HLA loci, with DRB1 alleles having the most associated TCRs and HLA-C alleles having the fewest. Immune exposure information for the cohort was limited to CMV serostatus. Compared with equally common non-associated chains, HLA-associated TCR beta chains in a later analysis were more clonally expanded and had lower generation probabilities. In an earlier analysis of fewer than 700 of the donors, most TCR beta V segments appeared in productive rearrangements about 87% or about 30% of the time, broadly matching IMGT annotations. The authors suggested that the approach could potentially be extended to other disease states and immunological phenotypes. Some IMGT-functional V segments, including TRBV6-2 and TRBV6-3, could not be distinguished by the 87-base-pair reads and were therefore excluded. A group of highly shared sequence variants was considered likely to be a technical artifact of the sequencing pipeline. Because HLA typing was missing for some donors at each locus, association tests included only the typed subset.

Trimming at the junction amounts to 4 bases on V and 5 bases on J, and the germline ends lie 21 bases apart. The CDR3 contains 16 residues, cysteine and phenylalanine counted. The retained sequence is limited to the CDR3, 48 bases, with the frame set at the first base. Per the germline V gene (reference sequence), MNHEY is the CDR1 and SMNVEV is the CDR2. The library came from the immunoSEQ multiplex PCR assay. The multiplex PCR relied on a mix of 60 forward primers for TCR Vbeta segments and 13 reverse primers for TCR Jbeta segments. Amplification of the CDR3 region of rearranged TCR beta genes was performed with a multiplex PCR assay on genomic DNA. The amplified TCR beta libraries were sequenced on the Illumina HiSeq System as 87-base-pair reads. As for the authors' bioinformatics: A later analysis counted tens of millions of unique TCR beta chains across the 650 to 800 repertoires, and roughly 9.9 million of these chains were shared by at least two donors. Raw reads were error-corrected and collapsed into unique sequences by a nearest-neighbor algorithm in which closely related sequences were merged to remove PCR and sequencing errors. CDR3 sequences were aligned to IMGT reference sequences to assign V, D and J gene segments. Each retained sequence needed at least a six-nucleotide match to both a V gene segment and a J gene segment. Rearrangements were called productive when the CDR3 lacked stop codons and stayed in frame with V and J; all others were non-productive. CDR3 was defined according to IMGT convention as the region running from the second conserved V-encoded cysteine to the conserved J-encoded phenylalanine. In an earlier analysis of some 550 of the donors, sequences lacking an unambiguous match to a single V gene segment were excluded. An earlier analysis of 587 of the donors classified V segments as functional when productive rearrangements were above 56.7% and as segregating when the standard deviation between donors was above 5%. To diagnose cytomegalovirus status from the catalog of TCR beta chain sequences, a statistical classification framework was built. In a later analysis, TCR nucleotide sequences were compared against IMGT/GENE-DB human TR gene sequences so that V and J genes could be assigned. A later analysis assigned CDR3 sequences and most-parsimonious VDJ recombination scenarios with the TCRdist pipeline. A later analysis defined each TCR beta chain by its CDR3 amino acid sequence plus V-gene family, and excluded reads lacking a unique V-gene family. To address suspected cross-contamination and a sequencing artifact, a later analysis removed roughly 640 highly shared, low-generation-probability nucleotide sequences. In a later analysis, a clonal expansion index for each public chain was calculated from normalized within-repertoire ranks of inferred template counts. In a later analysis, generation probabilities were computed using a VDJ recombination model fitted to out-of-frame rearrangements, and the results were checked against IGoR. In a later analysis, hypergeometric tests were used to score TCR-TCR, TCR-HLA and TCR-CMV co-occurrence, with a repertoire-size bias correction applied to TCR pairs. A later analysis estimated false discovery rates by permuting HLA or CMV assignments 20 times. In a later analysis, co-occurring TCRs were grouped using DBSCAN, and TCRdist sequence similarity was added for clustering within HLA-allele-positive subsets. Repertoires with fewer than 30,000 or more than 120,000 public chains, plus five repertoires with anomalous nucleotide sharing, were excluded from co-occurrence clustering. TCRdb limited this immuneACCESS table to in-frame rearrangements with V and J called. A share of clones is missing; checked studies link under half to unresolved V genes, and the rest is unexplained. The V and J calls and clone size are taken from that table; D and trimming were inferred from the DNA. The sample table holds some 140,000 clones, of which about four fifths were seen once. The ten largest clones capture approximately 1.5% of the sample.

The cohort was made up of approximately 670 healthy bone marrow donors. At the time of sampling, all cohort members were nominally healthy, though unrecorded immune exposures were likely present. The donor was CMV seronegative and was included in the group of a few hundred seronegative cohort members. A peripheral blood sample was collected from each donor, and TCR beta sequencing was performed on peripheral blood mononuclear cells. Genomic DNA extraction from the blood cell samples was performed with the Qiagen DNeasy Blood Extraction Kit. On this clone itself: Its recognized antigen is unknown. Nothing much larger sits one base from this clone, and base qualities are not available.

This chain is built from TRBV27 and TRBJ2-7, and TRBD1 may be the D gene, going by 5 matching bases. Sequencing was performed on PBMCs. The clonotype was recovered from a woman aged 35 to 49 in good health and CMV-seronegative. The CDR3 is CASSSKSTGPVDEQYF. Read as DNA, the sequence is TGTGCCAGCAGTTCAAAAAGTACAGGACCCGTTGACGAGCAGTACTTC.